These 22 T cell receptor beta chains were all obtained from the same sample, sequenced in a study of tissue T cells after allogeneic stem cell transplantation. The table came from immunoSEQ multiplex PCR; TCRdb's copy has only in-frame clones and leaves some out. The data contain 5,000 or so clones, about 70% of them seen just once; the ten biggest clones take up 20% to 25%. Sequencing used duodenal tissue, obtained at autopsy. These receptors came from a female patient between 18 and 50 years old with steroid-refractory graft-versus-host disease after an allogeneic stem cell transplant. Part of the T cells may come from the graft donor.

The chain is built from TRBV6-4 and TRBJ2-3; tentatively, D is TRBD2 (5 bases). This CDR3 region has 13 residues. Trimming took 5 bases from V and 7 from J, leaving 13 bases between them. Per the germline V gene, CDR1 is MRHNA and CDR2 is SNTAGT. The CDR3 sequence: CASSKVTGNTQYF. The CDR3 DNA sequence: TGTGCCAGCAGTAAGGTTACCGGGAATACGCAGTATTTT.

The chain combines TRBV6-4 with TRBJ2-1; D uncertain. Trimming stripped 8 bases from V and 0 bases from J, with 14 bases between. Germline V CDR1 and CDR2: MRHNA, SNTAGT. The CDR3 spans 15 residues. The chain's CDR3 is CASLRWASSYNEQFF. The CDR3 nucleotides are TGTGCCAGCCTAAGATGGGCGAGCTCCTACAATGAGCAGTTCTTC.

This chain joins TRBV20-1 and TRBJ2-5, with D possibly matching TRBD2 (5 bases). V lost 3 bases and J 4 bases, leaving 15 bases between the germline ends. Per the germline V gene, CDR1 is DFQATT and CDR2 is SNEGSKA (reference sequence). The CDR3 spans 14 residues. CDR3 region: CSASGPGKSETQYF. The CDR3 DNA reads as TGCAGTGCTAGTGGTCCCGGGAAGTCAGAGACCCAGTACTTC.

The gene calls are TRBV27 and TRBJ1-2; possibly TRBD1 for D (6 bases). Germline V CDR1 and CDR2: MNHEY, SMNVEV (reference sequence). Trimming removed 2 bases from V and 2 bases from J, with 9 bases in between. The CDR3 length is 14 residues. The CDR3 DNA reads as TGTGCCAGCAGTTTAGGTACAGGGAACTATGGCTACACCTTC. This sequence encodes CASSLGTGNYGYTF.

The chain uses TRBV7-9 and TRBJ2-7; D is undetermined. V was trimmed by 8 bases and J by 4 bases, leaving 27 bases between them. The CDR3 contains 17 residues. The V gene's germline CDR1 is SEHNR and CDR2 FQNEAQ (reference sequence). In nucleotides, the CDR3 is TGTGCCAGCGAGTGGCCTAAGTCAGGTGAGCTCGGGTACGAGCAGTACTTC. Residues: CASEWPKSGELGYEQYF.

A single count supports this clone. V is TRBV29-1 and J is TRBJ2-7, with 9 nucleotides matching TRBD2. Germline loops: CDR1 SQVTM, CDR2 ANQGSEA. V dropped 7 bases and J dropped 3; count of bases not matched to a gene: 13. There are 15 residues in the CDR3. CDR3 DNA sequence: TGCAGCGCTACGGGACTAGCTCCCCTATTCTACGAGCAGTACTTC. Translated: CSATGLAPLFYEQYF.

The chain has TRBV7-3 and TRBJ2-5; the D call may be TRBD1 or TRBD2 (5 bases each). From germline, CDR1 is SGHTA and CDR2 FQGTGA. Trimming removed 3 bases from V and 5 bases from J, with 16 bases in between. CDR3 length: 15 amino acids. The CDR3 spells CASSFVPGSGETQYF. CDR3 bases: TGTGCCAGCAGCTTTGTACCGGGATCAGGGGAGACCCAGTACTTC.

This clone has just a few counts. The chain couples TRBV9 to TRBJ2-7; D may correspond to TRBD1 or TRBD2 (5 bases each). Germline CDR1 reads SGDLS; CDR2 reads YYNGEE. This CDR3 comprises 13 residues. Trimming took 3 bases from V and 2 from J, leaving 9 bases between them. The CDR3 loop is CASSALGAYEQYF. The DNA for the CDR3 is TGTGCCAGCAGCGCATTGGGGGCCTACGAGCAGTACTTC.

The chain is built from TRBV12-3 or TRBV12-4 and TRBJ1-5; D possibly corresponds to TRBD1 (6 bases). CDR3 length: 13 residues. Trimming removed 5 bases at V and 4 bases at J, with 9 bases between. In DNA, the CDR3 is TGTGCCAGCAGTCATCAGGGGAATCAGCCCCAGCATTTT. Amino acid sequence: CASSHQGNQPQHF.

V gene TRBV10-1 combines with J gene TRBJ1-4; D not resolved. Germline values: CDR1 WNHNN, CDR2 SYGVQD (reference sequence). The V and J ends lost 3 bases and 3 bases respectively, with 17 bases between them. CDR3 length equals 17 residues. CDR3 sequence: CASSDSFGGGPNEKLFF. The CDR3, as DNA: TGCGCCAGCAGTGATTCTTTTGGTGGAGGGCCTAATGAAAAACTGTTTTTT.

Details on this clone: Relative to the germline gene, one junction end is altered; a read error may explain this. CDR3 residues: CASSYWGGQGEHF. CDR3 sequence (DNA): TGTGCCAGCAGTTACTGGGGGGGACAGGGCGAACATTTT. J is TRBJ1-3 and V is TRBV12-3 or TRBV12-4, with 9 bases that match TRBD1. This CDR3 has 13 residues.

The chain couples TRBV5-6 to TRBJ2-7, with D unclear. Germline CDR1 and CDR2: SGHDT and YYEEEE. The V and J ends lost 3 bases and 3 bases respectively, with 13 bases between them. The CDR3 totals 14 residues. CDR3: CASSSLEPNYEQYF. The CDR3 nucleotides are TGTGCCAGCAGCTCACTCGAACCCAACTACGAGCAGTACTTC.

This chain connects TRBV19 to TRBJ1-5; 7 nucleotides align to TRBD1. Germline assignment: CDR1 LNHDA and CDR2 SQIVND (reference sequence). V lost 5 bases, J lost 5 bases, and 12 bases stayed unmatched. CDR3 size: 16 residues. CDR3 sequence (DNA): TGTGCCAGTAGTCTGCGGGACAGAGTTTTTTATCAGCCCCAGCATTTT. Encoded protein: CASSLRDRVFYQPQHF.

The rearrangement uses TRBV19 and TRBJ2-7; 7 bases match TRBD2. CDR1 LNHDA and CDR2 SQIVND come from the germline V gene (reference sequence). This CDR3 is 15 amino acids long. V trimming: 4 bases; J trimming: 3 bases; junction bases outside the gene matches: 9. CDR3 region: CASSTGTILGYEQYF. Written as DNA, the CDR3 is TGTGCCAGTAGTACTGGGACTATTCTTGGCTACGAGCAGTACTTC.

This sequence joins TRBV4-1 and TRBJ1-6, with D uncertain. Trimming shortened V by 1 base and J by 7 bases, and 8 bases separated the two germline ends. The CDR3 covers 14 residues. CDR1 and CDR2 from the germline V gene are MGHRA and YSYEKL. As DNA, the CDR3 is TGCGCCAGCAGCCAAGGGGGATGGAATTCACCCCTCCACTTT. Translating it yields CASSQGGWNSPLHF.

The CDR3 protein is CASSHRTGPNYGYTF. In DNA form, the CDR3 reads TGCGCCAGCAGCCATAGGACAGGACCTAACTATGGCTACACCTTC. The chain joins TRBV4-1 to TRBJ1-2; 7 bases are shared with TRBD1. The V gene end was trimmed by 3 bases and the J gene end by 0 bases; junction bases not matched to a gene: 4. The CDR3 totals 15 residues. Germline loops: CDR1 MGHRA, CDR2 YSYEKL.

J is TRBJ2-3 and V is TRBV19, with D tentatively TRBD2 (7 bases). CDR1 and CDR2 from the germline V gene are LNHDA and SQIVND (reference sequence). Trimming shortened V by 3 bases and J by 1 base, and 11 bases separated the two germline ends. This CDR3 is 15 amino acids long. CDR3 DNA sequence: TGTGCCAGTAGTATCATGGGGGGGCGCACAGATACGCAGTATTTT. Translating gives CASSIMGGRTDTQYF. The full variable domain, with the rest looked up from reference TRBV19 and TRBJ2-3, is DGGITQSPKYLFRKEGQNVTLSCEQNLNHDAMYWYRQDPGQGLRLIYYSQIVNDFQKGDIAEGYSVSREKKESFPLTVTSAQKNPTAFYLCASSIMGGRTDTQYFGPGTRLTVL.

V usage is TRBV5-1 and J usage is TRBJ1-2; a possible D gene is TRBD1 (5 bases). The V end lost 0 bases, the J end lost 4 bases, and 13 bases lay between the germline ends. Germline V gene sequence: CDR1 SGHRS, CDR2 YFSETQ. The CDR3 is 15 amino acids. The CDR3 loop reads CASSLAGAVSYGYTF. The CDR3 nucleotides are TGCGCCAGCAGCTTGGCCGGGGCAGTGAGCTATGGCTACACCTTC.

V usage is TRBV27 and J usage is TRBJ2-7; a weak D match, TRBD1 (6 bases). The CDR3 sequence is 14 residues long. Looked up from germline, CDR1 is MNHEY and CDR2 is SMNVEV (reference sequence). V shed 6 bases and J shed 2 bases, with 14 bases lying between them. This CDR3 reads CASSLQGAAYEQYF. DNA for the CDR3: TGTGCCAGCAGCCTACAGGGAGCAGCCTACGAGCAGTACTTC.

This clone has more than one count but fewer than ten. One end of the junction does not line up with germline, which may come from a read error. This CDR3 is CASSEFRGPYNSPLHF. DNA for the CDR3: TGCGCCAGCAGTGAGTTCCGTGGGCCCTACAATTCACCCCTCCACTTT. The rearrangement joins TRBV10-2 to TRBJ1-6; D gene uncertain. Germline CDR1 and CDR2: WSHSY and SAAADI. The CDR3 is 16 amino acids.

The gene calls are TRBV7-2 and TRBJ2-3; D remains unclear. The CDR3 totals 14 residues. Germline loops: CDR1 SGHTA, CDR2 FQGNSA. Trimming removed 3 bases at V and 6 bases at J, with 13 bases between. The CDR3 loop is CASSLRTPGDTQYF. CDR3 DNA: TGTGCCAGCAGCTTGAGGACCCCCGGGGATACGCAGTATTTT.

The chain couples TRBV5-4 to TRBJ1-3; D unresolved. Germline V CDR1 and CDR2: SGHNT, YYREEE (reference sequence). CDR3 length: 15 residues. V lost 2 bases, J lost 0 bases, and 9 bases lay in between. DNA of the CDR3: TGTGCCAGCAGCTTATTACCTTTCTCTGGAAACACCATATATTTT. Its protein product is CASSLLPFSGNTIYF.